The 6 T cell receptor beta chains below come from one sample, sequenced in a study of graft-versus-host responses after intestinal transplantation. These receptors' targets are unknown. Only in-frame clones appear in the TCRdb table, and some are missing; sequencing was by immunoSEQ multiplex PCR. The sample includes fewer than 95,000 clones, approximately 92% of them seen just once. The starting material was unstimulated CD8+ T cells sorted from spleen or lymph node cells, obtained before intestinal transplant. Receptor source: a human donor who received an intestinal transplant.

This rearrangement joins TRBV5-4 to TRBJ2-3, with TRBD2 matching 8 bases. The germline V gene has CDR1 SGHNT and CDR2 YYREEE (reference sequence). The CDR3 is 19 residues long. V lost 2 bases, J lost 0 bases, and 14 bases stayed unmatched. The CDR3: CASSFPRLAGRASTDTQYF. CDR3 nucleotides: TGTGCCAGCAGCTTTCCCCGCTTAGCGGGGAGAGCTAGCACAGATACGCAGTATTTT.

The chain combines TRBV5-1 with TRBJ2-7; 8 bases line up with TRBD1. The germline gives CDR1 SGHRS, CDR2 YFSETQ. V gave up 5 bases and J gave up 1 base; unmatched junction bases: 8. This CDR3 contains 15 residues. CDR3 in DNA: TGCGCCAGCAGGGACAGGGACCAACAATCCTACGAGCAGTACTTC. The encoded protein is CASRDRDQQSYEQYF.

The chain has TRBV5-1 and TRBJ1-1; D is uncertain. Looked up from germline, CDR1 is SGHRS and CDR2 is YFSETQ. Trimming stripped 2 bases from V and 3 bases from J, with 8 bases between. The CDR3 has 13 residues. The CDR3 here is CASSLDGYTEAFF. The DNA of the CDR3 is TGCGCCAGCAGCTTAGACGGGTACACTGAAGCTTTCTTT.

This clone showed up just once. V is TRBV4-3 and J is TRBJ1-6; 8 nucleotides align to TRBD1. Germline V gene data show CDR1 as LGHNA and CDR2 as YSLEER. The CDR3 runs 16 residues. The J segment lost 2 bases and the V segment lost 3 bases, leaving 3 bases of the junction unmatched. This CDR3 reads CASSHEQGAYNSPLHF. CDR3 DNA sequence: TGCGCCAGCAGCCATGAACAGGGGGCCTATAATTCACCCCTCCACTTT.

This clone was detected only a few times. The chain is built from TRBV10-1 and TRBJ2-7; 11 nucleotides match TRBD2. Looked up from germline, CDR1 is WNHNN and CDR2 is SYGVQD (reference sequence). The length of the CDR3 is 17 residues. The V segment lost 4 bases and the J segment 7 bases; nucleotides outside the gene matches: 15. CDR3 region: CASSGDAWGTSGSEQYF. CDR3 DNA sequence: TGCGCCAGCAGTGGGGACGCCTGGGGGACTAGCGGTAGTGAGCAGTACTTC.

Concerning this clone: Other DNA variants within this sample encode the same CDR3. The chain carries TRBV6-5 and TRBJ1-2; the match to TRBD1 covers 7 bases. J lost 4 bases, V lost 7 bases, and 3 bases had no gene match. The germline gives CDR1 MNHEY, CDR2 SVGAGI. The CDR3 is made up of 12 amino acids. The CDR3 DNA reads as TGTGCCAGCACAGGGGGGTCCTATGGCTACACCTTC. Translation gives CASTGGSYGYTF.